This T cell receptor (beta chain) was retrieved from a study of control samples from healthy donors and cancer patients. The CDR3 runs to 10 residues. The germline gives CDR1 WSHSY, CDR2 SAAADI. Some clones are missing from TCRdb's copy, which holds only in-frame ones; the method was immunoSEQ multiplex PCR. This sample has approximately 80,000 clones, with nearly 90% found just once. Comments on this clone: Mismatch with germline at one junction end may stem from a read error.

This TCR came from a woman between 45 and 60 years old in good health. Source material: blood. V is TRBV10-2 and J is TRBJ1-4; no firm D call. CDR3 in DNA: TGCGCCAGCGGTGAAAAGGGACTGTTTTTT. Protein product: CASGEKGLFF.